These 16 T cell receptor beta chains originate from one sample sequenced in a study of T cells in Graves' hyperthyroidism and ophthalmopathy. TCR beta CDR3 regions were amplified from RNA transcripts. The TCR CDR3 first-round RT-PCR relied on the HTBI primer set. TCRdb re-called the multiplex PCR reads with MiXCR, one entry per CDR3 protein. The table lists hundreds of thousands of distinct CDR3 sequences, around 14% of them singletons. Sequencing input: blood. The receptors were sampled from a woman under 30 with Graves' hyperthyroidism.

This clonotype was observed a handful of times. The J gene is TRBJ2-7, the V gene TRBV6-2 or TRBV6-3; 9 nucleotides agree with TRBD1. Germline-derived CDR1 and CDR2 are MNHEY and SVGEGT. V was clipped by 7 bases and J by 4 bases; unmatched bases: 11. CDR3 size: 15 residues. CDR3 sequence reads: CASKEAGTGRYEQYF. The CDR3 coding sequence is TGTGCCAGCAAAGAAGCGGGGACAGGGCGGTACGAGCAGTACTTC.

This clonotype was found a few times. The rearrangement links TRBV11-2 to TRBJ1-2, with a possible D match to TRBD1 (5 bases). The CDR3 is 14 amino acids. V lost 2 bases and J 5 bases, leaving 12 bases between the germline ends. Germline loops: CDR1 SGHAT, CDR2 FQNNGV. The CDR3 region is CASSLMRQPYGYTF. The CDR3 region has the DNA TGTGCCAGCAGCTTAATGAGACAGCCGTATGGCTACACCTTC. The entire variable domain, with the rest obtained from reference TRBV11-2 and TRBJ1-2, is as follows: EAGVAQSPRYKIIEKRQSVAFWCNPISGHATLYWYQQILGQGPKLLIQFQNNGVVDDSQLPKDRFSAERLKGVDSTLKIQPAKLEDSAVYLCASSLMRQPYGYTFGSGTRLTVV.

This clonotype showed up many times. This chain links TRBV11-2 with TRBJ1-5; 10 nucleotides line up with TRBD1. CDR1 is SGHAT and CDR2 is FQNNGV in the germline V gene. The CDR3 has 15 amino acids. Trimming removed 5 bases from V and 4 bases from J; junction bases left unmatched: 5. The CDR3 is CASSPGQGVNQPQHF. The DNA for the CDR3 is TGTGCCAGCAGCCCTGGACAGGGGGTTAATCAGCCCCAGCATTTT. Full variable domain (rest looked up from reference TRBV11-2 and TRBJ1-5): EAGVAQSPRYKIIEKRQSVAFWCNPISGHATLYWYQQILGQGPKLLIQFQNNGVVDDSQLPKDRFSAERLKGVDSTLKIQPAKLEDSAVYLCASSPGQGVNQPQHFGDGTRLSIL.

This clonotype was picked up a small number of times. The J gene is TRBJ2-1, the V gene TRBV7-6; D gene ambiguous. CDR3 length: 12 residues. Trimming pared 8 bases from V and 10 bases from J, leaving 15 bases between. Germline V lookup: CDR1 SGHVS, CDR2 FNYEAQ. The CDR3 nucleotides read TGTGCCAGCGGCCCAAATTCCCTGGAGCAGTTCTTC. It translates to CASGPNSLEQFF.

The table lists this clonotype with many counts. This chain connects TRBV3-1 to TRBJ1-1; D remains unclear. The CDR3 runs to 14 residues. CDR1 LGHDT and CDR2 YNNKEL come from the germline V gene (reference sequence). Trimming took 1 base from V and 12 from J, leaving 18 bases between them. The CDR3 region is CASSQGEGSIRTFF. CDR3 DNA: TGTGCCAGCAGCCAAGGCGAAGGGAGTATTCGAACTTTCTTT.

With respect to this clonotype: A read error may explain this, as a much larger clone is one base away. The rearrangement links TRBV28 to TRBJ2-1, with TRBD2 matching over 10 bases. The DNA end lines up better with TRBJ2-7; the J call may be wrong. The CDR3 consists of 17 residues. CDR1 is MDHEN, CDR2 SYDVKM, per germline. DNA for the CDR3: TGTGCCAGCAGTCTTGGGCTAGCGGGAGTAAAAAACAATGAGCAGTACTTC. Translating it yields CASSLGLAGVKNNEQYF.

This chain connects TRBV5-1 to TRBJ2-1, with TRBD2 matching over 9 bases. Germline trimming cut 1 base from V and 4 bases from J; bases unmatched to any gene: 15. Germline loops: CDR1 SGHRS, CDR2 YFSETQ. The CDR3 totals 19 residues. Here the CDR3 reads CASSLFPSGIRPEYNEQFF. The CDR3 nucleotides are TGCGCCAGCAGCTTGTTCCCTAGCGGGATTAGGCCCGAATACAATGAGCAGTTCTTC.

This clonotype was seen a few times. This rearrangement joins TRBV27 to TRBJ1-2, with D tentatively TRBD1 (5 bases). This CDR3 has 14 residues. V shed 1 base and J shed 1 base, with 7 bases lying between them. Germline-derived CDR1 and CDR2 are MNHEY and SMNVEV (reference sequence). CDR3: CASSLWGDNYGYTF. The DNA of the CDR3 is TGTGCCAGCAGTTTATGGGGCGATAACTATGGCTACACCTTC.

This clonotype was picked up many times. CDR3 sequence (DNA): TGTGCCAGCAAAAGACTCCCTCGGGAGACCCAGTACTTC. Protein product: CASKRLPRETQYF. The V gene is TRBV2, the J gene TRBJ2-5; D call uncertain. The ends were cut back, 7 bases at V and 5 bases at J, with 14 bases in the middle. Germline-derived CDR1 and CDR2 are SNHLY and FYNNEI. This CDR3 contains 13 residues. The full variable domain, with the rest looked up from reference TRBV2 and TRBJ2-5, is EPEVTQTPSHQVTQMGQEVILRCVPISNHLYFYWYRQILGQKVEFLVSFYNNEISEKSEIFDDQFSVERPDGSNFTLKIRSTKLEDSAMYFCASKRLPRETQYFGPGTRLLVL.

The rearrangement links TRBV4-2 to TRBJ1-4, with D uncertain. V was cut by 2 bases and J by 8 bases, with 9 bases left in between. The V gene's germline CDR1 is LGHNA and CDR2 YNFKEQ. The CDR3 length is 13 residues. The DNA of the CDR3 is TGTGCCAGCAGCCAAAGGACCCAAGAAAAACTGTTTTTT. It yields the protein CASSQRTQEKLFF.

This clonotype was recorded at least ten times. For the CDR3, the DNA is TGTGCCATAAGAAGGGTAGCGAACACTGAAGCTTTCTTT. It is translated as CAIRRVANTEAFF. This chain connects TRBV12-3 or TRBV12-4 to TRBJ1-1; D gene unclear. The CDR3 is 13 amino acids. V lost 10 bases and J lost 1, with 13 bases in between.

In its sample, this clonotype was seen a few times. The genes are TRBV2 and TRBJ2-1; 7 bases map to TRBD2. Germline V gene sequence: CDR1 SNHLY, CDR2 FYNNEI. CDR3 length: 13 amino acids. V shed 6 bases and J 10 bases; nucleotides not matched to a gene: 9. The DNA of the CDR3 is TGTGCCAGCAGCTTGGAAACAGCGGGGGAGCAGTTCTTC. Its translation is CASSLETAGEQFF.

This clonotype was detected many times. V and J are TRBV12-3 or TRBV12-4 and TRBJ2-1, with 9 bases lining up with TRBD2. Germline trimming cut 2 bases from V and 7 bases from J; bases unmatched to any gene: 6. The CDR3 runs 15 residues. CDR3 region: CASSLRTSDENEQFF. CDR3 DNA: TGTGCCAGCAGTTTAAGGACTAGCGATGAGAATGAGCAGTTCTTC.

This clonotype was counted at least ten times. The chain is built from TRBV5-8 and TRBJ2-2; 8 bases map to TRBD1. V trimming: 4 bases; J trimming: 6 bases; junction bases outside the gene matches: 5. The CDR3 extends over 14 amino acids. Germline V gene lookup returns CDR1 SGHTS and CDR2 YDEGEE. CDR3 protein: CASSPGQVAGELFF. The CDR3 DNA reads as TGTGCCAGCAGCCCGGGACAGGTCGCCGGGGAGCTGTTTTTT.

The V gene is TRBV7-9, the J gene TRBJ2-3, with a tentative D call TRBD2 (6 bases). V lost 5 bases and J 2 bases, leaving 23 bases between the germline ends. The germline gives CDR1 SEHNR, CDR2 FQNEAQ (reference sequence). The CDR3 is 18 amino acids. CDR3 protein: CASSPWVAVPPSTDTQYF. The DNA for the CDR3 is TGTGCCAGCAGCCCCTGGGTAGCGGTGCCCCCTTCCACAGATACGCAGTATTTT.

In this sample, this clonotype turned up many times. The chain recombines TRBV7-2 with TRBJ1-5; tentative D call: TRBD1 (5 bases). The CDR3 is 15 amino acids. Germline V CDR1 and CDR2: SGHTA, FQGNSA. Trimming pared 3 bases from V and 7 bases from J, leaving 16 bases between. The CDR3 nucleotides read TGTGCCAGCAGCTTCAGGGTTGCACCGCGGCAGCCCCAGCATTTT. Translation gives CASSFRVAPRQPQHF.